Listed here are 19 T cell receptor beta chains from one sample, sequenced in a study of CD8 T cells in Susac syndrome. The authors reverse transcribed roughly 0.5 to 1 ug RNA with random hexamers. TCRdb processed the immunoSEQ multiplex PCR reads anew with MiXCR; each CDR3 protein has one entry. The data show roughly 25,000 distinct CDR3 sequences, over 85% seen once. Specimen: CD8+ T cells from PBMCs. The source of these receptors is a human donor with Susac syndrome.

DNA for the CDR3: TGTGCCAGCAGCAAAGCGCTTTTAGCCGGTCATCAGCCCCAGCATTTT. It is translated as CASSKALLAGHQPQHF. V gene TRBV21-1 combines with J gene TRBJ1-5. TRBV21-1 is shown as a pseudogene. This CDR3 region has 16 residues.

The chain recombines TRBV4-3 with TRBJ1-2; the D gene is possibly TRBD1 (6 bases). The CDR3 loop spans 13 amino acids. CDR1 is LGHNA and CDR2 is YSLEER in the germline V gene. V was cut by 5 bases and J by 8 bases, with 15 bases left in between. CDR3 bases: TGCGCCAGCAGCGACACAGGGCTGGGAGGCTACACCTTC. This encodes CASSDTGLGGYTF.

This clonotype occurred a few times. This rearrangement joins TRBV28 to TRBJ2-7; perhaps TRBD1 as D (5 bases). Trimming shortened V by 8 bases and J by 6 bases, and 11 bases separated the two germline ends. This CDR3 comprises 11 residues. Per germline, CDR1 MDHEN and CDR2 SYDVKM. In nucleotides, the CDR3 is TGTGCCAGCCACAGGCAGCGCGAGCAGTACTTC. It codes for CASHRQREQYF.

This sequence joins TRBV7-9 and TRBJ1-5; possibly TRBD1 for D (5 bases). V was cut by 1 base and J by 5 bases, with 9 bases left in between. Germline-derived CDR1 and CDR2 are SEHNR and FQNEAQ (reference sequence). This CDR3 has 14 residues. CDR3 loop: CASSLGLGDQPQHF. CDR3 nucleotides: TGTGCCAGCAGCTTAGGGTTAGGGGATCAGCCCCAGCATTTT.

The chain has TRBV28 and TRBJ2-1, with 7 bases identical to TRBD1. Unmatched junction bases numbered 5, after V lost 1 base and J lost 11 bases. CDR1 and CDR2 from the germline V gene are MDHEN and SYDVKM. This CDR3 is 13 amino acids long. The CDR3 spells CASSLSPGQKQFF. The CDR3 nucleotides read TGTGCCAGCAGTTTATCCCCGGGACAGAAGCAGTTCTTC.

This rearrangement joins TRBV6-2 or TRBV6-3 to TRBJ1-1, with D unresolved. CDR3 length equals 13 residues. CDR1 and CDR2 (germline): MNHEY, SVGEGT. Trimming took 2 bases from V and 1 from J, leaving 5 bases between them. Written as DNA, the CDR3 is TGTGCCAGCAGTTACGCGGGGAACACTGAAGCTTTCTTT. As protein: CASSYAGNTEAFF.

The V and J genes are TRBV7-9 and TRBJ2-7; 9 nucleotides align to TRBD1. CDR1 is SEHNR, CDR2 FQNEAQ, per germline (reference sequence). Germline trimming cut 8 bases from V and 3 bases from J; bases unmatched to any gene: 11. The CDR3 is made up of 15 amino acids. This CDR3 reads CASGWDTGGFYEQYF. The CDR3, as DNA: TGTGCCAGCGGATGGGACACAGGGGGCTTCTACGAGCAGTACTTC.

J is TRBJ1-5 and V is TRBV7-2; no clear D. V was shortened by 5 bases and J by 0 bases, with 17 bases between the two germline ends. Looked up from germline, CDR1 is SGHTA and CDR2 is FQGNSA. The CDR3 is 17 residues long. The DNA of the CDR3 is TGTGCCAGCAGCCGGACCGGGTCCGCAGTTAGCAATCAGCCCCAGCATTTT. Translating gives CASSRTGSAVSNQPQHF.

This chain connects TRBV6-1 to TRBJ2-2; D perhaps matches TRBD1 (5 bases). The CDR3 loop spans 14 amino acids. Germline values: CDR1 MNHNS, CDR2 SASEGT. V lost 11 bases and J lost 4, with 17 bases in between. The CDR3 protein is CAGFGATATGELFF. The DNA for the CDR3 is TGTGCCGGCTTTGGGGCTACCGCCACCGGGGAGCTGTTTTTT.

The chain carries TRBV7-9 and TRBJ2-2; the D is unclear. CDR1 and CDR2 from the germline V gene are SEHNR and FQNEAQ (reference sequence). This CDR3 has 17 residues. V lost 1 base and J 0 bases, leaving 12 bases between the germline ends. This CDR3 is CASSLGTLPANTGELFF. The CDR3 nucleotides are TGTGCCAGCAGCTTAGGCACCCTGCCTGCGAACACCGGGGAGCTGTTTTTT.

This clonotype was picked up a small number of times. V gene TRBV28 combines with J gene TRBJ2-1; 8 bases match TRBD2. There are 14 residues in the CDR3. Looked up from germline, CDR1 is MDHEN and CDR2 is SYDVKM. Trimming took 10 bases from V and 6 from J; bases not matched to a gene: 11. This CDR3 reads CAISFGLASNEQFF. The CDR3 nucleotides are TGTGCCATCTCCTTTGGACTAGCTTCCAATGAGCAGTTCTTC. The variable domain in full, with the rest retrieved from reference TRBV28 and TRBJ2-1, is DVKVTQSSRYLVKRTGEKVFLECVQDMDHENMFWYRQDPGLGLRLIYFSYDVKMKEKGDIPEGYSVSREKKERFSLILESASTNQTSMYLCAISFGLASNEQFFGPGTRLTVL.

The V and J genes are TRBV29-1 and TRBJ2-7, with D tentatively TRBD1 (6 bases). This CDR3 is 13 amino acids long. Looked up from germline, CDR1 is SQVTM and CDR2 is ANQGSEA. V shed 3 bases and J shed 3 bases, with 12 bases lying between them. The CDR3 loop is CSVEGAGVYEQYF. CDR3 nucleotides: TGCAGCGTTGAGGGGGCAGGGGTCTACGAGCAGTACTTC.

This rearrangement joins TRBV5-6 to TRBJ2-7, with 7 bases fitting TRBD1. The CDR3 covers 16 residues. Germline trimming cut 0 bases from V and 3 bases from J; bases unmatched to any gene: 9. Germline V gene sequence: CDR1 SGHDT, CDR2 YYEEEE. CDR3 bases: TGTGCCAGCAGCTTGGTACCGGGACAGAGACACTACGAGCAGTACTTC. Its translation: CASSLVPGQRHYEQYF. Full variable domain (missing parts from reference TRBV5-6 and TRBJ2-7): DAGVTQSPTHLIKTRGQQVTLRCSPKSGHDTVSWYQQALGQGPQFIFQYYEEEERQRGNFPDRFSGHQFPNYSSELNVNALLLGDSALYLCASSLVPGQRHYEQYFGPGTRLTVT.

Concerning this clonotype itself: The junction does not match germline at one end; this may be a read error. The rearrangement uses TRBV7-7 and TRBJ2-7, with 7 bases matching TRBD1. The CDR3 spans 13 residues. CDR1 is SSHAT and CDR2 is FNYEAQ in the germline V gene (reference sequence). The CDR3 DNA sequence: TGTGCTAGCAGCCTCGACAGGGAGTCCGAGCAGTACTTC. It specifies CASSLDRESEQYF.

CDR3 residues: CASSLEALAGNTIYF. In DNA, the CDR3 is TGTGCCAGCAGCTTAGAGGCCCTCGCCGGAAACACCATATATTTT. J is TRBJ1-3 and V is TRBV7-9; D unresolved. This CDR3 has 15 residues. V lost 1 base to trimming and J lost 4 bases, with 11 bases between them. CDR1 and CDR2 (germline): SEHNR, FQNEAQ (reference sequence).

The chain combines TRBV6-5 with TRBJ1-5, with D possibly matching TRBD1 (6 bases). Germline V gene data show CDR1 as MNHEY and CDR2 as SVGAGI. This CDR3 has 15 residues. Trimming shortened V by 6 bases and J by 3 bases, and 15 bases separated the two germline ends. This CDR3 is CASSPSGGFNQPQHF. CDR3 DNA: TGTGCCAGCAGCCCCTCGGGGGGCTTCAATCAGCCCCAGCATTTT.

The chain links TRBV19 to TRBJ2-3, with D uncertain. From germline, CDR1 is LNHDA and CDR2 SQIVND (reference sequence). The CDR3 has 12 amino acids. Trimming took 5 bases from V and 4 from J, leaving 7 bases between them. The CDR3 coding sequence is TGTGCCAGTAGTTCTGACCCAGATACGCAGTATTTT. Translated, it gives CASSSDPDTQYF.

The gene calls are TRBV10-1 and TRBJ2-7, with 7 bases aligning to TRBD1. Germline CDR1 and CDR2: WNHNN and SYGVQD (reference sequence). V trimming: 6 bases; J trimming: 0 bases; junction bases outside the gene matches: 8. There are 15 residues in the CDR3. CDR3 loop: CASSTPGGGSYEQYF. CDR3 DNA sequence: TGCGCCAGCAGCACTCCAGGGGGTGGCTCCTACGAGCAGTACTTC.

The sample holds one count of this clonotype. The chain joins TRBV12-2 to TRBJ1-4; no check of the table's D call, TRBD1, against the DNA was made. TRBV12-2 is shown as a pseudogene. The CDR3 has 17 amino acids. In DNA, the CDR3 is TGTGCAAGTCGCTTAGGGGACACCTTCAAAACTAATGAAAAACTGTTTTTT. It codes for CASRLGDTFKTNEKLFF.